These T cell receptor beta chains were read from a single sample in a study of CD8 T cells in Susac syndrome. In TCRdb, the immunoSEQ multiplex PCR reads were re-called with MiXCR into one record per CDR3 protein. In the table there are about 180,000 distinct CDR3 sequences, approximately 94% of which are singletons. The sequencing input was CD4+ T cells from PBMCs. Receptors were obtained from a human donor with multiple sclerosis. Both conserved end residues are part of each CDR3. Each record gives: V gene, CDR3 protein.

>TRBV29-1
CSVEVGVVDTQYF
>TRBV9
CASSVDGQRADGYTF
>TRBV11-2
CASSLAFMGGRADTQYF
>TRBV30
CAWAYGGELFF
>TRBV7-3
CASSLGLAGFSTDTQYF
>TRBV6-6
CASSSGAGGYTF
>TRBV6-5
CASTGRSGYGYTF
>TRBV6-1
CASSGWSTDTQYF
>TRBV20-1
CSASTGGPYEQYF
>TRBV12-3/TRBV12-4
CASSQIAGGGYNEQFF
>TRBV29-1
CSVEPGGGEQYF
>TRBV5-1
CASSSGIGWDTQYF
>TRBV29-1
CSVDLGGQRSGYTF
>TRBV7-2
CASSFVTDLSF
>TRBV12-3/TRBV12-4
CASRGSSGGINEQFF
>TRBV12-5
CASAPGLGDQPQHF
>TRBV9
CASSVAPRQGNEQFF
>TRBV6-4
CASSPARGSTDTQYF
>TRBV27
CASSLQQGAHLYNEQFF
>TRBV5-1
CASSSPGTEAFF
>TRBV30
CAWSGIKVNQPQHF
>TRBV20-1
CSARGGASSYNEQFF
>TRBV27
CASSLSRGRETQYF
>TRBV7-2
CASRGTSMETQYF
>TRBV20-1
CSASDLYGYTF
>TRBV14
CASSQDGGVYNSPLHF
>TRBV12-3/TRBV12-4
CASSFSSGNTIYF
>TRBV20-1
CSAREAGTSRGLGTQYF
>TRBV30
CAWSERPRTEAFF
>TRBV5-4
CASSTPSGPYNEQFF
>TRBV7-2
CASSPRGQIASEAFF
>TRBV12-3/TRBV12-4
CASSLVAGSTYEQYF
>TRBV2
CASSREMDQPQHF
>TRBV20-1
CSARQGGTEAFF
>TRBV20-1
CSASMGNTEAFF
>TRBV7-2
CASSLSQGQPQHF
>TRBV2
CASSMTSGSTGELFF
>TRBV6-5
CASQRTPSSYNEQLF
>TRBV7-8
CASSFGFGTGAWDGYTF
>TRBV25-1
CASSETGTPANYGYTF
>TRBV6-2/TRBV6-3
CASRLAGGNYEQYF
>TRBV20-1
CSAETSGFSYEQYF
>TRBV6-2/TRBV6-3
CASSYVANYGYTF
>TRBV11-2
CASSPGVHGRQAQHF
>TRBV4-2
CASSQDRGILYGYTF
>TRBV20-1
CSAVFGYQPQHF